This T cell receptor (beta chain) emerged from a study of cytomegalovirus exposure and HLA in healthy donors. Germline trimming cut 4 bases from V and 2 bases from J; bases unmatched to any gene: 5. CDR1 is MGHDK and CDR2 is SYGVNS in the germline V gene. The CDR3 covers 16 residues. Primers: 60 Vbeta forward and 13 Jbeta reverse. Here immunoSEQ multiplex PCR was the method, and the copy in TCRdb shows in-frame clones only, minus some. Of 150,000 to 200,000 clones detected, approximately 75% appear once; the ten largest clones hold 1.5% to 2%. The gene calls are TRBV25-1 and TRBJ2-2, with 9 bases lining up with TRBD2. The receptor was isolated from a woman aged 18-35 years in good health and CMV-seronegative. Material: PBMCs. CDR3 coding DNA: TGTGCCAGCAGTGTCCTGACTAGCGGAAACACCGGGGAGCTGTTTTTT. Translation gives CASSVLTSGNTGELFF.